The clone carrying this T cell receptor beta chain was observed at least ten times. Its antigen is undetermined. This specimen comes from a study of blood T cells in healthy people across ages. Whole-study results and caveats: TCR beta diversity tracked closely with naive T cell percentage.

PCR was performed a second time for about 7 to 12 cycles using a sample-barcoded 5' primer and a J-beta primer mix. In TCRdb, the 5' RACE reads were re-called with MiXCR into one record per CDR3 protein. The table includes nearly 800,000 distinct CDR3 sequences, 56% detected once. V was clipped by 5 bases and J by 7 bases; unmatched bases: 9. The CDR3 contains 13 residues. Germline V lookup: CDR1 DFQATT, CDR2 SNEGSKA (reference sequence). The sample consisted of blood. The chain is built from TRBV20-1 and TRBJ2-5; 8 bases fit TRBD1. The origin of this receptor is a man aged 35 to 55 in good health. CDR3 loop: CSASGTGVGTQYF. CDR3 DNA sequence: TGCAGTGCTTCCGGGACAGGAGTCGGGACCCAGTACTTC.